The TCR beta chain described here comes from a study of cytomegalovirus exposure and HLA in healthy donors. Study summary: A preliminary data release comprised around 85 million unique TCRs obtained from HLA-typed donors.

The study ran its PCR with 60 Vbeta and 13 Jbeta primers. Data came from immunoSEQ multiplex PCR; TCRdb stores just in-frame clones and leaves some out. The sample has 100,000 to 120,000 clones; 76% are singletons. Trimming at V came to 5 bases and at J to 8 bases, leaving 4 bases not matched to a gene. Germline V lookup: CDR1 DFQATT, CDR2 SNEGSKA (reference sequence). This CDR3 is 11 amino acids long. The sequencing sample was made of PBMCs. The J gene is TRBJ1-1, the V gene TRBV20-1; 8 bases align to TRBD1. The TCR was taken from a man in his forties or fifties in good health and CMV-seropositive. The CDR3 sequence is CSARQGFEAFF. CDR3 nucleotides: TGCAGTGCTCGACAGGGGTTCGAAGCTTTCTTT.